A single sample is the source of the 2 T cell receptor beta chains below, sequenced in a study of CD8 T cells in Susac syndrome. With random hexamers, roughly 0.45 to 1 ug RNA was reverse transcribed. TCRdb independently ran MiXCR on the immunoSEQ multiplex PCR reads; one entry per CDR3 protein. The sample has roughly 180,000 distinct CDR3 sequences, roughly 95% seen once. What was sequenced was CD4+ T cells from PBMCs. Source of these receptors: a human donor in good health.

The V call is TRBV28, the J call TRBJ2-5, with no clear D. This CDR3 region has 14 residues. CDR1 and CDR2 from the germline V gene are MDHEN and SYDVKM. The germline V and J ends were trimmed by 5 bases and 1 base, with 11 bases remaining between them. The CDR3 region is CASSLDIGQETQYF. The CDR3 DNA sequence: TGTGCCAGCAGTCTAGACATCGGCCAAGAGACCCAGTACTTC. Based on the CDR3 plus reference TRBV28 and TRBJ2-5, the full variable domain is DVKVTQSSRYLVKRTGEKVFLECVQDMDHENMFWYRQDPGLGLRLIYFSYDVKMKEKGDIPEGYSVSREKKERFSLILESASTNQTSMYLCASSLDIGQETQYFGPGTRLLVL.

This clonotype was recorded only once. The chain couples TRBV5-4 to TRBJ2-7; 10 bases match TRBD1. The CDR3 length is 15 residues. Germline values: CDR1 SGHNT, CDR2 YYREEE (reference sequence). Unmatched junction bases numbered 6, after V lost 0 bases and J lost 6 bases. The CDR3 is CASSLDGTGVREQYF. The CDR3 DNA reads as TGTGCCAGCAGCTTGGACGGGACAGGGGTTCGCGAGCAGTACTTC.